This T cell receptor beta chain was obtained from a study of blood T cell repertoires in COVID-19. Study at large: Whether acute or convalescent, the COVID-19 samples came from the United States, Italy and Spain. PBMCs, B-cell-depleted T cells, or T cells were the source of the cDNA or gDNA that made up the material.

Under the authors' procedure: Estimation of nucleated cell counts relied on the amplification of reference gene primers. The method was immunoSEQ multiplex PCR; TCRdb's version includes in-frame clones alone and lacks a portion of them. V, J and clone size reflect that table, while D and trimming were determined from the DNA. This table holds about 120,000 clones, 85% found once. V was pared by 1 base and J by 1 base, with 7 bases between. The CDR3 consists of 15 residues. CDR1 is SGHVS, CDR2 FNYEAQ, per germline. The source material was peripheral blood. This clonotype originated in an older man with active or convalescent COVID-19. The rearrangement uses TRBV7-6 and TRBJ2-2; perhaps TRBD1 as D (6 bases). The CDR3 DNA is TGTGCCAGCAGCTTAGTGACAGGGAACACCGGGGAGCTGTTTTTT. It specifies CASSLVTGNTGELFF. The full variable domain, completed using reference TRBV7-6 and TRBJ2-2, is GAGVSQSPRYKVTKRGQDVALRCDPISGHVSLYWYRQALGQGPEFLTYFNYEAQQDKSGLPNDRFSAERPEGSISTLTIQRTEQRDSAMYRCASSLVTGNTGELFFGEGSRLTVL.